Shown below are 9 T cell receptor beta chains from a single sample sequenced in a study of T cell responses to AZD1222 COVID-19 vaccine. Assay: immunoSEQ multiplex PCR; the TCRdb copy retains only in-frame clones and omits some. The sample has roughly 120,000 clones, about nine tenths seen once; the top ten hold about 4.9%. The sample was peripheral blood, taken on day 0 of AZD1222 vaccination. The receptors shown here come from an adult in good health.

The gene calls are TRBV19 and TRBJ1-1; 10 bases match TRBD1. Trimming at V came to 9 bases and at J to 4 bases, leaving 11 bases not matched to a gene. Germline lookup yields CDR1 LNHDA and CDR2 SQIVND (reference sequence). The CDR3 length is 15 residues. The CDR3 loop is CASRDRGRAGTEAFF. CDR3 DNA sequence: TGTGCCAGCCGGGACAGGGGACGGGCTGGCACTGAAGCTTTCTTT.

The rearrangement joins TRBV4-2 to TRBJ1-5; D uncertain. Trimming took off 0 bases at V and 3 bases at J, with 6 bases between the two ends. The CDR3 sequence is 14 residues long. The germline V gene has CDR1 LGHNA and CDR2 YNFKEQ. In DNA form, the CDR3 reads TGTGCCAGCAGCCAAGACCAGGACAATCAGCCCCAGCATTTT. This translates into CASSQDQDNQPQHF.

This chain links TRBV29-1 with TRBJ1-6; the D gene is possibly TRBD1 (5 bases). CDR1 and CDR2 (germline): SQVTM, ANQGSEA. V gave up 4 bases and J gave up 5 bases, with 6 bases separating them. The CDR3 extends over 12 amino acids. Written as DNA, the CDR3 is TGCAGCGTTGGGACAAATAATTCACCCCTCCACTTT. This sequence encodes CSVGTNNSPLHF.

The chain has TRBV2 and TRBJ2-1, with a possible D match to TRBD2 (7 bases). Between the trimmed V and J ends, which lost 6 bases and 8 bases, there was a span of 8 bases. CDR1 and CDR2 (germline): SNHLY, FYNNEI. The CDR3 has 11 residues. CDR3 bases: TGTGCCAGCAGAGGGGGGGATGAGCAGTTCTTC. Amino acids: CASRGGDEQFF. The whole variable domain, filled in from reference TRBV2 and TRBJ2-1, reads EPEVTQTPSHQVTQMGQEVILRCVPISNHLYFYWYRQILGQKVEFLVSFYNNEISEKSEIFDDQFSVERPDGSNFTLKIRSTKLEDSAMYFCASRGGDEQFFGPGTRLTVL.

In this sample, this clone turned up once. V usage is TRBV7-9 and J usage is TRBJ2-4; 9 positions match TRBD1. CDR3 length: 17 amino acids. The V gene's germline CDR1 is SEHNR and CDR2 FQNEAQ (reference sequence). V gave up 5 bases and J gave up 7 bases; unmatched junction bases: 15. CDR3 sequence: CASSRTGERSEWNIQYF. The DNA of the CDR3 is TGTGCCAGCAGCCGGACAGGGGAAAGGTCGGAATGGAACATTCAGTACTTC.

This chain joins TRBV5-6 and TRBJ2-1; the match to TRBD1 covers 9 bases. Per germline, CDR1 SGHDT and CDR2 YYEEEE. V trimming: 4 bases; J trimming: 4 bases; junction bases outside the gene matches: 3. The CDR3 extends over 14 amino acids. CDR3 DNA sequence: TGTGCCAGCAGCCTAGGACAGGGGTACAATGAGCAGTTCTTC. It is translated as CASSLGQGYNEQFF.

The CDR3 DNA reads TGCGCCAGCAGCCCTGTGGGCGGAGGTAGAGAGACCCAGTACTTC. Protein sequence: CASSPVGGGRETQYF. The chain recombines TRBV4-3 with TRBJ2-5; maybe TRBD2 (5 bases). There are 15 residues in the CDR3. Germline loops: CDR1 LGHNA, CDR2 YSLEER. The V end lost 4 bases, the J end lost 4 bases, and 16 bases lay between the germline ends.

This chain links TRBV28 with TRBJ2-7; 7 bases match TRBD1. The CDR3 is 13 residues long. V lost 6 bases and J lost 3; bases outside the gene matches: 5. The germline gives CDR1 MDHEN, CDR2 SYDVKM. As DNA, the CDR3 is TGTGCCAGCAGCGACCCAGGGGGCTACGAGCAGTACTTC. Translation: CASSDPGGYEQYF.

The chain joins TRBV27 to TRBJ1-5, with a tentative D call TRBD1 (6 bases). V was shortened by 6 bases and J by 4 bases, with 13 bases between the two germline ends. The CDR3 has 14 residues. Germline V gene data show CDR1 as MNHEY and CDR2 as SMNVEV (reference sequence). CDR3: CASRLRGANQPQHF. Here the CDR3 DNA reads TGTGCCAGCAGGCTCAGGGGAGCAAATCAGCCCCAGCATTTT.